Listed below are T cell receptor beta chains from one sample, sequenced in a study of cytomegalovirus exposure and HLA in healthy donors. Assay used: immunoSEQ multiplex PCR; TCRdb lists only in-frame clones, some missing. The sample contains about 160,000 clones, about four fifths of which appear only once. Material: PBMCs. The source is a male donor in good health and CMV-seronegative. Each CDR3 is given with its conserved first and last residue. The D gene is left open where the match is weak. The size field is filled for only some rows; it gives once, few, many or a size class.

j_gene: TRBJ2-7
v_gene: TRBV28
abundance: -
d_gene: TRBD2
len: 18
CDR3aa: CASSSPGLAGASSYEQYF
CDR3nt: TGTGCCAGCAGTTCCCCCGGACTAGCGGGTGCCAGCTCCTACGAGCAGTACTTC

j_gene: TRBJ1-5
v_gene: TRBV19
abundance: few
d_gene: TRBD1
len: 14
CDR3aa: CASSISGGSEPQHF
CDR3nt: TGTGCCAGTAGTATTTCAGGGGGCAGCGAGCCCCAGCATTTT

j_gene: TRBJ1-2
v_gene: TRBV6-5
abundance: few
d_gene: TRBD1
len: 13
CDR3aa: CASSFTGAKGYTF
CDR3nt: TGTGCCAGCAGTTTCACAGGGGCGAAGGGCTACACCTTC

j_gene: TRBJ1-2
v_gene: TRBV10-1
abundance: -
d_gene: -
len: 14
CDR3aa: CASSEWTGRCGYTF
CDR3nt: TGCGCCAGCAGTGAGTGGACTGGAAGGTGTGGCTACACCTTC

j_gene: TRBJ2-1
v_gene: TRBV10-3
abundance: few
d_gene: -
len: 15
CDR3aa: CAIGTSGVSYNEQFF
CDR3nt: TGTGCCATCGGAACTTCCGGGGTCTCCTACAATGAGCAGTTCTTC

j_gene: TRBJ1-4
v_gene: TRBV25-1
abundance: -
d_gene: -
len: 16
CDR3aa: CASSEYQVATNEKLFF
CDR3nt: TGTGCCAGCAGTGAATACCAGGTTGCAACTAATGAAAAACTGTTTTTT

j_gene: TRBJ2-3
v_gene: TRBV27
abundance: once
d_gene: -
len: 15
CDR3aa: CASSPQGRGTDTQYF
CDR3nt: TGTGCCAGCAGTCCACAGGGTCGGGGCACAGATACGCAGTATTTT

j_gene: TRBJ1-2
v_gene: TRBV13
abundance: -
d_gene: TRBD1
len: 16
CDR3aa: CASSWTGGPLYYGYTF
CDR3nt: TGTGCCAGCAGCTGGACAGGGGGGCCCTTGTACTATGGCTACACCTTC

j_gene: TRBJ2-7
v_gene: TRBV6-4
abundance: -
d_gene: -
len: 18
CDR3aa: CASSDTPTPQLSSYEQYF
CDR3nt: TGTGCCAGCAGTGATACGCCTACACCTCAACTATCTTCCTACGAGCAGTACTTC

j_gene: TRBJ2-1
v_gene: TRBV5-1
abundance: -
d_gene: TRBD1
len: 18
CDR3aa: CASSLEGTGRFSYNEQFF
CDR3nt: TGCGCCAGCAGCTTGGAAGGGACAGGGAGATTCTCCTACAATGAGCAGTTCTTC

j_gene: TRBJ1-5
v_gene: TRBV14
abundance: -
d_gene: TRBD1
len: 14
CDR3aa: CASNLQGGNQPQHF
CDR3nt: TGTGCCAGCAACCTGCAGGGGGGCAATCAGCCCCAGCATTTT

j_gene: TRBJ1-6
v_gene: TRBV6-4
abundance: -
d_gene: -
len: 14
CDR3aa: CASSDGGDNSPLHF
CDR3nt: TGTGCCAGCAGTGACGGGGGCGATAATTCACCCCTCCACTTT

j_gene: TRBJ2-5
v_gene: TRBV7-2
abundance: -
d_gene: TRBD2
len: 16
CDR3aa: CASSSRTSGGRETQYF
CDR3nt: TGTGCCAGCAGCTCCCGGACTAGCGGGGGACGTGAGACCCAGTACTTC

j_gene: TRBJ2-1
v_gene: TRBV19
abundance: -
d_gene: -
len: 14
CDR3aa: CASSLAGTYNEQFF
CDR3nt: TGTGCCAGTTCACTAGCTGGAACCTACAATGAGCAGTTCTTC

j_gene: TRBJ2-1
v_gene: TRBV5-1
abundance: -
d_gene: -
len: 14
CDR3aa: CASSLRAPGDEQFF
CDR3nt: TGCGCCAGCAGCTTGAGGGCTCCGGGGGATGAGCAGTTCTTC

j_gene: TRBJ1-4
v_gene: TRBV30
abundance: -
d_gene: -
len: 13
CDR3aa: CAWSQGGGEKLFF
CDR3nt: TGTGCCTGGAGTCAAGGGGGTGGTGAAAAACTGTTTTTT

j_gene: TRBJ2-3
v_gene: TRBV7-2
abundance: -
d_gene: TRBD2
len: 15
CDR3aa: CASSFLAGGTDTQYF
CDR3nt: TGTGCCAGCAGCTTCTTAGCGGGGGGCACAGATACGCAGTATTTT

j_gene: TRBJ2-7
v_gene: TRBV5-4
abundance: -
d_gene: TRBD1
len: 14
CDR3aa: CASSFNWTGGEQYF
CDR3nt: TGTGCCAGCAGCTTTAATTGGACAGGCGGCGAGCAGTACTTC

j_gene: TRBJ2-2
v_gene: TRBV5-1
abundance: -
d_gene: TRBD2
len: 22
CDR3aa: CASRAEPTPGTSGGQNTGELFF
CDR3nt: TGCGCCAGCAGGGCAGAACCCACTCCAGGGACTAGCGGGGGGCAGAACACCGGGGAGCTGTTTTTT

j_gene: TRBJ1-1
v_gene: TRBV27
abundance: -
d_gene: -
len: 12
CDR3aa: CASGRGNTEAFF
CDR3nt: TGTGCCAGCGGTCGGGGGAACACTGAAGCTTTCTTT

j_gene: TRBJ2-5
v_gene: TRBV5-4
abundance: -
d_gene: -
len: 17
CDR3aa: CASSLSGVGAGKETQYF
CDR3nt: TGTGCCAGCAGCCTGAGTGGGGTGGGGGCAGGAAAAGAGACCCAGTACTTC

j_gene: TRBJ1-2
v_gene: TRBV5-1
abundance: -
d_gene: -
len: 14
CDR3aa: CASSSPTSPYGYTF
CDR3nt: TGCGCCAGCAGCTCTCCGACATCGCCGTATGGCTACACCTTC

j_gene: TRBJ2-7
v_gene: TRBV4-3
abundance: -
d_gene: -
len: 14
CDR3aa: CASSPSTGPYEQYF
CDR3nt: TGCGCCAGCAGCCCTTCAACAGGTCCCTACGAGCAGTACTTC

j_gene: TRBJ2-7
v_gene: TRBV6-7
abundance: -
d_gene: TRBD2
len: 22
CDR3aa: CASRTPGLAGPQVIEGGYEQYF
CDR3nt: TGTGCCAGCAGAACACCGGGACTAGCGGGTCCGCAGGTCATAGAGGGAGGCTACGAGCAGTACTTC

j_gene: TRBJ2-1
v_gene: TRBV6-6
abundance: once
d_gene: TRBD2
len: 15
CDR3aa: CASSPSGGIYNEQFF
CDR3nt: TGTGCCAGCAGCCCCTCGGGGGGGATCTACAATGAGCAGTTCTTC

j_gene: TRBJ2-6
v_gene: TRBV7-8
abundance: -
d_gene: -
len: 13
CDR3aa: CASSQIGANVLTF
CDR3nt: TGTGCCAGCAGCCAAATTGGGGCCAACGTCCTGACTTTC

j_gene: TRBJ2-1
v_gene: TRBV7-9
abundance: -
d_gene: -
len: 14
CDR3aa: CASSFRESYNEQFF
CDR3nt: TGTGCCAGCAGCTTCCGGGAGTCCTACAATGAGCAGTTCTTC

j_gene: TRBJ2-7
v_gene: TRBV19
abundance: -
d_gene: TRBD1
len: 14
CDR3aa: CASSTWDRVYEQYF
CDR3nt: TGTGCCAGTAGTACCTGGGACAGGGTCTACGAGCAGTACTTC

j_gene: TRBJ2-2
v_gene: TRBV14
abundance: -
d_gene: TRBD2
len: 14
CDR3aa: CASSGLREAGELFF
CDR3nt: TGTGCCAGCAGCGGTTTGCGGGAGGCCGGGGAGCTGTTTTTT

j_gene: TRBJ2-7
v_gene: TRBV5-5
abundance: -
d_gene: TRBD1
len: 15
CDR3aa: CASSLVGTGAYEQYF
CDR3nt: TGTGCCAGCAGCTTGGTTGGGACAGGGGCCTACGAGCAGTACTTC

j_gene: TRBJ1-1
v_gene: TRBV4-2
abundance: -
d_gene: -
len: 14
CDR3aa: CASSQYEKIPEAFF
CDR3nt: TGTGCCAGCAGCCAATATGAGAAAATCCCTGAAGCTTTCTTT

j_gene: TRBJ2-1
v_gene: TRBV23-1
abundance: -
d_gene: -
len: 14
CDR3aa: CASSYTLRSNEQFF
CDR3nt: TGCGCCAGCAGTTATACATTACGGAGCAATGAGCAGTTCTTC

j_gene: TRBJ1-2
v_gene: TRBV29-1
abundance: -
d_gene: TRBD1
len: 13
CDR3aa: CSTGQLDHYGYTF
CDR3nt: TGCAGCACGGGACAGCTGGACCACTATGGCTACACCTTC

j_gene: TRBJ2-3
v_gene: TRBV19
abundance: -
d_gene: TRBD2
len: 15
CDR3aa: CASSIGLAYTDTQYF
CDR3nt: TGTGCCAGTAGTATAGGACTAGCCTACACAGATACGCAGTATTTT

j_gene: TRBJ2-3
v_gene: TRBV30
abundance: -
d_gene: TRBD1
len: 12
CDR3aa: CAERQGPDTQYF
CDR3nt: TGTGCCGAACGACAGGGGCCAGATACGCAGTATTTT

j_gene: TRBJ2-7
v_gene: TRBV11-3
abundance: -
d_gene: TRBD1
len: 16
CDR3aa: CASSRGQARNSYEQYF
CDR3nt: TGTGCCAGCAGCCGGGGACAGGCTAGAAACTCCTACGAGCAGTACTTC

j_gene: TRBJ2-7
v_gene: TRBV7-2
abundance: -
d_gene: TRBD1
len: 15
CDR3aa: CASSSQTGTSYEQYF
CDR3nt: TGTGCCAGCAGCTCTCAGACAGGGACCTCCTACGAGCAGTACTTC

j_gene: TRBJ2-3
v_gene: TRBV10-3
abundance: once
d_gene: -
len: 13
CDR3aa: CANRPEGTDTQYF
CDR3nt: TGTGCCAACCGACCCGAGGGCACAGATACGCAGTATTTT

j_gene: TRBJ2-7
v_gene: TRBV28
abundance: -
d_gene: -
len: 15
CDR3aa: CASSPPIEPSYEQYF
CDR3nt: TGTGCCAGCAGTCCCCCCATCGAGCCCTCCTACGAGCAGTACTTC

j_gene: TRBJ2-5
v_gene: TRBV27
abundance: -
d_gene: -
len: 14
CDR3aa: CASSFSRVAETQYF
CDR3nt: TGTGCCAGCAGTTTTTCCAGGGTTGCAGAGACCCAGTACTTC

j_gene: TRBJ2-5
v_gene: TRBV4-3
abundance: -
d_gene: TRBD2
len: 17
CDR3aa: CASSLGLAGIAQETQYF
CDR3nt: TGCGCCAGCAGCCTGGGACTAGCGGGAATAGCCCAAGAGACCCAGTACTTC